Following are 29 T cell receptor beta chains from one sample sequenced in a study of blood T cell repertoires in COVID-19. The data were produced by immunoSEQ multiplex PCR, yet TCRdb's version contains in-frame clones alone and is incomplete. The sample contains 250,000 to 300,000 clones, roughly 89% of which appear only once. The material sequenced was PBMCs or T cells enriched from blood (not recorded which). The source of these receptors is a man between 35 and 55 years old who had recovered from COVID-19.

The rearrangement joins TRBV7-3 to TRBJ2-1, with TRBD1 matching over 9 bases. V lost 1 base to trimming and J lost 2 bases; unmatched junction nucleotides: 0. This CDR3 has 15 amino acids. In germline, CDR1 is SGHTA, CDR2 FQGTGA. Written as DNA, the CDR3 is TGTGCCAGCAGCTTAAGACAGGGGGCCTACAATGAGCAGTTCTTC. Its translation is CASSLRQGAYNEQFF.

This clone was detected a few times. The V and J genes are TRBV9 and TRBJ1-1, with unresolved D. The germline V gene encodes CDR1 SGDLS and CDR2 YYNGEE. The CDR3 totals 15 residues. V was shortened by 7 bases and J by 4 bases, with 20 bases between the two germline ends. CDR3 DNA sequence: TGTGCCAGCGCCCCGCTAGGCGATATGTCCACTGAAGCTTTCTTT. This codes for CASAPLGDMSTEAFF.

The chain uses TRBV28 and TRBJ2-5, with 15 bases fitting TRBD2. The germline gives CDR1 MDHEN, CDR2 SYDVKM. The CDR3 runs to 16 residues. V shed 7 bases, J shed 4 bases, and the junction held 7 bases outside the gene matches. The CDR3 DNA is TGTGCCAGCACCATGGGGACTAGCGGGAGGCGAGAGACCCAGTACTTC. It is translated as CASTMGTSGRRETQYF.

This rearrangement joins TRBV19 to TRBJ2-7; tentatively, D is TRBD2 (6 bases). Trimming pared 3 bases from V and 3 bases from J, leaving 18 bases between. Germline V lookup: CDR1 LNHDA, CDR2 SQIVND (reference sequence). CDR3 length: 16 amino acids. This chain's CDR3 is CASSMAWGDVHYEQYF. CDR3 coding DNA: TGTGCCAGTAGTATGGCGTGGGGGGACGTGCACTACGAGCAGTACTTC.

The chain joins TRBV18 to TRBJ1-5; 10 bases align to TRBD1. The germline CDR1 and CDR2 sequences are KGHSH and LQKENI. V was pared by 4 bases and J by 9 bases, with 6 bases of the junction left unmatched. The CDR3 extends over 14 amino acids. CDR3 bases: TGTGCCAGCTCACTGGACAGGGGGAGTAGGCCCCAGCATTTT. It yields the protein CASSLDRGSRPQHF.

The rearrangement joins TRBV19 to TRBJ2-3, with 8 bases matching TRBD2. With V trimmed by 7 bases and J by 0 bases, 3 bases remained unmatched. This CDR3 is built from 14 residues. CDR1 and CDR2 (germline): LNHDA, SQIVND (reference sequence). This CDR3 reads CASTSGSSTDTQYF. CDR3 bases: TGTGCCAGTACTAGCGGGTCGAGCACAGATACGCAGTATTTT. Looking up the rest from reference TRBV19 and TRBJ2-3 gives the full variable domain: DGGITQSPKYLFRKEGQNVTLSCEQNLNHDAMYWYRQDPGQGLRLIYYSQIVNDFQKGDIAEGYSVSREKKESFPLTVTSAQKNPTAFYLCASTSGSSTDTQYFGPGTRLTVL.

The rearrangement joins TRBV4-1 to TRBJ1-2; D not certain. The CDR3 runs 16 residues. V was pared by 3 bases and J by 0 bases, with 14 bases between. Germline-derived CDR1 and CDR2 are MGHRA and YSYEKL. This CDR3 reads CASSQVLQRTNYGYTF. The CDR3 region has the DNA TGCGCCAGCAGCCAGGTACTCCAGAGGACTAACTATGGCTACACCTTC.

The chain is built from TRBV5-4 and TRBJ2-7, with no clear D. This CDR3 has 16 amino acids. Germline CDR1 SGHNT, CDR2 YYREEE (reference sequence). Trimming took 4 bases from V and 1 from J, leaving 18 bases between them. As DNA, the CDR3 is TGTGCCAGCAGCCCGGTTCAGCCGGCGAGGTCCTACGAGCAGTACTTC. It yields the protein CASSPVQPARSYEQYF.

CDR3 nucleotide sequence: TGTGCCAGCAGCCTGGGGGCAGCGGGAGAGACGTCTCGCACAGATACGCAGTATTTT. It translates to CASSLGAAGETSRTDTQYF. This rearrangement joins TRBV7-8 to TRBJ2-3; 8 nucleotides agree with TRBD2. J lost 1 base, V lost 5 bases, and 17 bases had no gene match. The CDR3 extends over 19 amino acids. Looked up from germline, CDR1 is SGHVS and CDR2 is FQNEAQ.

This chain uses TRBV6-2 or TRBV6-3 with TRBJ1-2; D is ambiguous. The CDR3 spans 14 residues. The V gene lost 0 bases and the J gene lost 6 bases, with 11 bases spanning the gap. Germline values: CDR1 MNHEY, CDR2 SVGEGT. The CDR3 DNA reads as TGTGCCAGCAGTTACTCGAATTGGGGAGATGGCTACACCTTC. Protein product: CASSYSNWGDGYTF.

As DNA, the CDR3 is TGTGCCAGTAGTATCCGGACAGGGGACAATCAGCCCCAGCATTTT. Residues: CASSIRTGDNQPQHF. The chain links TRBV19 to TRBJ1-5; 9 bases align to TRBD1. With 3 bases clipped from V and 3 bases from J, the junction kept 3 bases outside the gene matches. Germline V gene data show CDR1 as LNHDA and CDR2 as SQIVND (reference sequence). CDR3 length: 15 amino acids.

The V gene is TRBV3-1 (or the pseudogene TRBV3-2), the J gene TRBJ1-3, with D unresolved. Trimming stripped 2 bases from V and 0 bases from J, with 11 bases between. CDR3 size: 16 residues. In germline, CDR1 is LGHDT, CDR2 YNNKEL (reference sequence). The chain's CDR3 is CASSQRQVRSGNTIYF. The CDR3 DNA follows: TGTGCCAGCAGCCAACGCCAGGTCCGCTCTGGAAACACCATATATTTT.

The chain joins TRBV10-3 to TRBJ2-7; weak D call: TRBD1 (5 bases). The CDR3 has 14 residues. Trimming left V 1 base short and J 1 base short, with 8 bases between. Germline V gene data show CDR1 as ENHRY and CDR2 as SYGVKD. This CDR3 reads CAISELGDSYEQYF. The CDR3 nucleotides are TGTGCCATCAGTGAGTTAGGGGATTCCTACGAGCAGTACTTC.

The V call is TRBV5-1, the J call TRBJ1-4; D possibly corresponds to TRBD1 (5 bases). From germline, CDR1 is SGHRS and CDR2 YFSETQ. The CDR3 spans 15 residues. V lost 3 bases and J lost 8, with 17 bases in between. CDR3 region: CASSSPQQGGEKLFF. The CDR3 coding sequence is TGCGCCAGCAGCTCCCCTCAGCAGGGAGGGGAAAAACTGTTTTTT.

The chain couples TRBV19 to TRBJ2-4, with D possibly being TRBD1 (6 bases). This CDR3 comprises 17 residues. Trimming stripped 4 bases from V and 0 bases from J, with 16 bases between. CDR1 LNHDA and CDR2 SQIVND come from the germline V gene (reference sequence). CDR3 DNA: TGTGCCAGTAGTACGCCCGACAGGTTCCTAGCCAAAAACATTCAGTACTTC. It specifies CASSTPDRFLAKNIQYF.

This clone was counted between two and nine times. The V and J genes are TRBV9 and TRBJ2-1, with TRBD1 matching over 9 bases. The V gene's germline CDR1 is SGDLS and CDR2 YYNGEE. Trimming at V came to 4 bases and at J to 9 bases, leaving 17 bases not matched to a gene. This CDR3 is built from 17 residues. DNA for the CDR3: TGTGCCAGCAGCCCGCCGGGCTATGGACAGGGGTTAGTTGAGCAGTTCTTC. Translation: CASSPPGYGQGLVEQFF.

V and J are TRBV10-3 and TRBJ1-4; TRBD1 matches at 7 bases. The germline V gene encodes CDR1 ENHRY and CDR2 SYGVKD. J gave up 5 bases and V 6 bases, and 3 bases lay outside the gene matches. The CDR3 length is 13 residues. Here the CDR3 reads CAIREQGNEKLFF. The CDR3 coding sequence is TGTGCCATCAGGGAACAGGGGAATGAAAAACTGTTTTTT.

CDR3 sequence: CASSLRQQETQYF. As DNA, the CDR3 is TGTGCCAGCAGCCTAAGACAACAAGAGACCCAGTACTTC. This chain uses TRBV13 with TRBJ2-5, with D unclear. CDR3 length: 13 amino acids. Germline loops: CDR1 PRHDT, CDR2 FYEKMQ (reference sequence). V dropped 5 bases and J dropped 2 bases, with 9 bases sitting between them.

V is TRBV9 and J is TRBJ1-4; 9 bases are shared with TRBD1. After removal of 4 bases from V and 4 bases from J, the junction contained 8 bases not matched to a gene. The germline V gene encodes CDR1 SGDLS and CDR2 YYNGEE. The CDR3 loop spans 16 amino acids. CDR3 sequence (DNA): TGTGCCAGCAGCAGTACTGCGGGACAGGGTAATGAAAAACTGTTTTTT. The encoded protein is CASSSTAGQGNEKLFF.

The chain employs TRBV21-1 and TRBJ1-2; the tabulated D call, TRBD1, remains unverified against the DNA. TRBV21-1 is shown as a pseudogene. The CDR3 covers 15 residues. In DNA form, the CDR3 reads TGTGCCAGCAGTGCCCCTCAGGGGTTCGGCTATGGCTACACCTTC. Its translation is CASSAPQGFGYGYTF.

The chain carries TRBV5-1 and TRBJ2-1; 10 bases are shared with TRBD2. Germline assignment: CDR1 SGHRS and CDR2 YFSETQ. J was trimmed by 5 bases and V by 2 bases; bases with no gene match: 7. This CDR3 spans 16 amino acids. CDR3 nucleotide sequence: TGCGCCAGCAGCTTCGGAAGAGGACTAGCGGACAATGAGCAGTTCTTC. Amino acid sequence: CASSFGRGLADNEQFF.

In nucleotides, the CDR3 is TGTGCCAGCAGCCCGCGGACAGGGGCCACTGAAGCTTTCTTT. It is translated as CASSPRTGATEAFF. This rearrangement joins TRBV7-2 to TRBJ1-1; 9 bases match TRBD1. With 5 bases clipped from V and 4 bases from J, the junction kept 5 bases outside the gene matches. In germline, CDR1 is SGHTA, CDR2 FQGNSA. The CDR3 has 14 amino acids.

CDR3 nucleotides: TGTGCCAGCAGTTTAAATGAGAATCAGCCCCAGCATTTT. Translation gives CASSLNENQPQHF. The chain combines TRBV12-3 or TRBV12-4 with TRBJ1-5, with D unclear. The germline V and J ends were trimmed by 2 bases and 4 bases, with 6 bases remaining between them. The CDR3 sequence is 13 residues long.

J is TRBJ2-3 and V is TRBV7-6, with 7 bases identical to TRBD2. Germline CDR1 reads SGHVS; CDR2 reads FNYEAQ. CDR3 length: 14 residues. V lost 2 bases and J lost 5; bases outside the gene matches: 4. The CDR3 spells CASSLLGGEDTQYF. CDR3 in DNA: TGTGCCAGCAGCTTATTGGGGGGGGAAGATACGCAGTATTTT. Filled out from reference TRBV7-6 and TRBJ2-3, the complete variable domain reads GAGVSQSPRYKVTKRGQDVALRCDPISGHVSLYWYRQALGQGPEFLTYFNYEAQQDKSGLPNDRFSAERPEGSISTLTIQRTEQRDSAMYRCASSLLGGEDTQYFGPGTRLTVL.

The J gene is TRBJ2-7, the V gene TRBV6-2 or TRBV6-3; 7 bases line up with TRBD1. This CDR3 is 14 amino acids long. Germline V CDR1 and CDR2: MNHEY, SVGEGT. The V segment lost 4 bases and the J segment 0 bases; nucleotides outside the gene matches: 3. This chain's CDR3 is CASSWTGSSYEQYF. CDR3 nucleotide sequence: TGTGCCAGCAGTTGGACAGGTAGCTCCTACGAGCAGTACTTC.

The chain combines TRBV29-1 with TRBJ2-3; D may be TRBD1 (5 bases). The germline CDR1 and CDR2 sequences are SQVTM and ANQGSEA. V was shortened by 2 bases and J by 3 bases, with 12 bases between the two germline ends. The CDR3 is 14 residues long. CDR3 loop: CSVERQGQTDTQYF. In nucleotides, the CDR3 is TGCAGCGTTGAAAGGCAGGGCCAGACAGATACGCAGTATTTT.

The chain has TRBV3-1 (or the pseudogene TRBV3-2) and TRBJ2-1; D might be TRBD2 (6 bases). The germline V and J ends were trimmed by 6 bases and 8 bases, with 11 bases remaining between them. Germline V CDR1 and CDR2: LGHDT, YNNKEL (reference sequence). CDR3 length equals 12 residues. CDR3 coding DNA: TGTGCCAGCAGGAGTAGGGACTATGAGCAGTTCTTC. Amino acid sequence: CASRSRDYEQFF.

The chain carries TRBV7-8 and TRBJ2-1, with TRBD1 matching over 10 bases. CDR1 and CDR2 (germline): SGHVS, FQNEAQ. The V segment lost 1 base and the J segment 6 bases; nucleotides outside the gene matches: 6. The CDR3 contains 16 residues. The CDR3 DNA reads TGTGCCAGCAGCTTAGTCCGGGACAGGGGTCCCAATGAGCAGTTCTTC. Protein product: CASSLVRDRGPNEQFF.

This clone was found a few times. The V and J genes are TRBV18 and TRBJ2-5, with D perhaps matching TRBD1 (6 bases). V was trimmed by 4 bases and J by 2 bases, leaving 8 bases between them. The CDR3 is 13 residues long. CDR1 is KGHSH and CDR2 is LQKENI in the germline V gene. The CDR3 DNA is TGTGCCAGCTCACTAGGACAGCAAGAGACCCAGTACTTC. Translation gives CASSLGQQETQYF.